The rows below give T cell receptor beta chains drawn from one sample of a study of blood T cells in healthy people across ages. In TCRdb, the 5' RACE reads were re-called with MiXCR into one record per CDR3 protein. Among roughly 1,500,000 distinct CDR3 sequences listed, about 31% were seen once. The sample comprised blood. Receptors were obtained from a young woman in good health. The CDR3 runs from the conserved cysteine through the conserved F or W. D genes are given only for firm matches. Size is stated for part of the rows, as once, few or many counts, or as a class when the clone is expanded.

V,D,J,size,DNA,CDR3
TRBV29-1,NA,TRBJ1-1,NA,TGCAGCGTTGATAACCGGCGGGCCATGAACACTGAAGCTTTCTTT,CSVDNRRAMNTEAFF
TRBV28,NA,TRBJ1-1,NA,TGTGCCAGCAGATCTGGACAGCCCACTGAAGCTTTCTTT,CASRSGQPTEAFF
TRBV5-1,NA,TRBJ2-5,few,TGCGCCAGCAGCTCCGAGACAGGCCACGGGGAGACCCAGTACTTC,CASSSETGHGETQYF
TRBV20-1,TRBD1,TRBJ2-1,NA,TGCAGTGCTTCGCCCGGGACAGTGATCTCCCACAATGAGCAGTTCTTC,CSASPGTVISHNEQFF
TRBV6-5,TRBD2,TRBJ2-1,few,TGTGCCAGCAGTTACTCGAGAGAACCAGCGGGAGTTCTCTACAATGAGCAGTTCTTC,CASSYSREPAGVLYNEQFF
TRBV12-3/TRBV12-4,TRBD1,TRBJ2-7,NA,TGTGCCAGCATTCCAGGACAGGGGGTCGGCTACGAGCAGTACTTC,CASIPGQGVGYEQYF
TRBV5-1,NA,TRBJ2-7,NA,TGCGCCAGCAGCTTGTGGGGACACAGCTACGAGCAGTACTTC,CASSLWGHSYEQYF
TRBV21-1,NA,TRBJ2-7,few,TGTGCCAGCAGCAAAGAGTTTGTACCTACTGCCGGACCGCGACGGGTTACCTACGAGCAGTACTTC,CASSKEFVPTAGPRRVTYEQYF
TRBV9,TRBD1,TRBJ1-2,NA,TGTGCCAGCAGCGTAGTTGACAGGGGGCACCGTGCTAACTATGGCTACACCTTC,CASSVVDRGHRANYGYTF
TRBV27,NA,TRBJ2-3,NA,TGTGCCAGCAGTAAAATCACTCAGCTAGATACGCAGTATTTT,CASSKITQLDTQYF
TRBV11-2,NA,TRBJ2-7,NA,TGTGCCAGCAGCTTAGATCCTGCAGCCTACGAGCAGTACTTC,CASSLDPAAYEQYF
TRBV20-1,NA,TRBJ2-3,few,TGCAGTGGGGGGGACAGCTCCACAGATACGCAGTATTTT,CSGGDSSTDTQYF
TRBV5-1,NA,TRBJ2-5,NA,TGCGCCAGCAACTTGTGTGGGGGCCACGGGGAGACCCAGTACTTC,CASNLCGGHGETQYF
TRBV28,NA,TRBJ1-2,few,TGTGCCAGCAGTCCCCTGGGGGGGGGGGCTTACTATGGCTACACCTTC,CASSPLGGGAYYGYTF
TRBV7-9,TRBD1,TRBJ1-2,few,TGTGCCAGCAGCCTGGGACAGGGTAAAGACTATGGCTACACCTTC,CASSLGQGKDYGYTF
TRBV4-3,NA,TRBJ2-3,NA,TGCGCCAGCAGCCAAGACAATCTGGCGGGGTCTAGCACAGATACGCAGTATTTT,CASSQDNLAGSSTDTQYF
TRBV7-9,NA,TRBJ2-3,NA,TGTGCCAGCAGGGCTGGGGGGTCTGGCACAAATACGCAGTATTTT,CASRAGGSGTNTQYF
TRBV10-3,NA,TRBJ2-7,many,TGTGCCATCAGTGAATCGGACGCCAGCCAACCCTACGAGCAGTACTTC,CAISESDASQPYEQYF
TRBV11-1,TRBD2,TRBJ2-5,few,TGTGCCAGCAGCTCGACCGGGACTAGCGGACGTTACCAAGAGACCCAGTACTTC,CASSSTGTSGRYQETQYF
TRBV13,TRBD2,TRBJ2-1,NA,TGTGCCAGCAGCACACCTGCGGGAGGGAACAATGAGCAGTTCTTC,CASSTPAGGNNEQFF
TRBV12-3/TRBV12-4,TRBD1,TRBJ2-2,few,TGTGCCAGCAGCGACCGAGGGACAGGGGCCGGGGAGCTGTTTTTT,CASSDRGTGAGELFF
TRBV14,TRBD1,TRBJ2-7,NA,TGTGTCAGCAGCCCAAACCGACAGGGGAAACTCTACGAGCAGTACTTC,CVSSPNRQGKLYEQYF
TRBV13,TRBD2,TRBJ2-7,many,TGTGCCAGCAGTAGCGGGAGCAAATCCTACGAGCAGTACTTC,CASSSGSKSYEQYF
TRBV12-3/TRBV12-4,TRBD1,TRBJ1-4,NA,TGTGCCAGCAGCAGATACAGGGGCGAGGGGAAACTGTTTTTT,CASSRYRGEGKLFF
TRBV15,NA,TRBJ2-3,few,TGTGCCACCAGCAGGCCTTGGGATACGCAGTATTTT,CATSRPWDTQYF
TRBV30,NA,TRBJ2-1,few,TGTGCCTGGAGTGCGACTGCCCCTAGGGAGCAGTTCTTC,CAWSATAPREQFF
TRBV28,NA,TRBJ1-1,few,TGTGCCAGCAGTGATAGGGCAGGAGATGAAGCTTTCTTT,CASSDRAGDEAFF
TRBV20-1,NA,TRBJ2-1,NA,TGCAGTGCTAGAGCTCCGGCCTACAATGAGCAGTTCTTC,CSARAPAYNEQFF
TRBV10-3,NA,TRBJ2-3,many,TGTGCCATCAGTGAAGTGGACGCAGATACGCAGTATTTT,CAISEVDADTQYF
TRBV28,NA,TRBJ2-2,NA,TGTGCCAGCAGTCAGGGGCAGGCGGCGACCCGCACCGGGGAGCTGTTTTTT,CASSQGQAATRTGELFF
TRBV3-1,TRBD1,TRBJ2-5,many,TGTGCCAGCAGCCTACCTACAGGGGGCGGAGAGACCCAGTACTTC,CASSLPTGGGETQYF
TRBV3-1,TRBD1,TRBJ2-6,NA,TGTGCCAGCAGCCATACAGGGGGCCACCGCTCTGGGGCCAACGTCCTGACTTTC,CASSHTGGHRSGANVLTF
TRBV10-3,NA,TRBJ2-5,many,TGTGCCATCAGTGAGTCGTCTGGATTGGGTGAGACCCAGTACTTC,CAISESSGLGETQYF
TRBV29-1,NA,TRBJ2-5,NA,TGCAGCGCCAGACAGGCGACAGAGACCCAGTACTTC,CSARQATETQYF
TRBV20-1,NA,TRBJ2-7,NA,TGCAGTGTAAGGTTCCCGGGAAGAAATGCCGACGAGCAGTACTTC,CSVRFPGRNADEQYF
TRBV5-1,NA,TRBJ2-1,NA,TGCGCCAGCAGCTTGAACTTTGAGCAGTTCTTC,CASSLNFEQFF
TRBV7-2,NA,TRBJ2-5,few,TGTGCCAGCAGCTTAATTCCAGATTTTGCTGGGACCCTGTACTTC,CASSLIPDFAGTLYF
TRBV28,NA,TRBJ2-7,many,TGTGCCAGCAGGTCGGGTTACGAGCAGTACTTC,CASRSGYEQYF
TRBV4-1,NA,TRBJ1-5,NA,TGCGCCAGCAGCCAAGAGGGGCCGCCTATACCGCCCCAGCATTTT,CASSQEGPPIPPQHF
TRBV3-1,NA,TRBJ2-1,many,TGTGCCAGCAAGGACAGACTAGCCGGCAATGAGCAGTTCTTC,CASKDRLAGNEQFF
TRBV18,NA,TRBJ1-2,NA,TGTGCCAGCTCACCACGTAACAGCAAGGCTAACTATGGCTACACCTTC,CASSPRNSKANYGYTF
TRBV6-1,NA,TRBJ1-5,NA,TGTGCCAGCATAAGGGAGAGCAATCAGCCCCAGCATTTT,CASIRESNQPQHF
TRBV4-1,NA,TRBJ2-5,few,TGCGCCAGCAGCCAAGACTTATTAGGGGAATCTAGTCAGATACAAGAGACCCAGTACTTC,CASSQDLLGESSQIQETQYF
TRBV2,TRBD2,TRBJ2-3,NA,TGTGCCTCCCCTAGCGGGGGGCCGCCAGATACGCAGTATTTT,CASPSGGPPDTQYF
TRBV6-1,TRBD1,TRBJ2-7,NA,TGTGCCAGCAGCAGACTCACCGGGACAGGGGCCTACGAGCAGTACTTC,CASSRLTGTGAYEQYF
TRBV4-1,NA,TRBJ1-2,NA,TGCGCCAGCAGCCAAGTGGGGGTAGGGGGCTACACCTTC,CASSQVGVGGYTF
TRBV4-1,TRBD1,TRBJ2-5,NA,TGCGCCAGCAGCCAAGTGAGGGGGCAAAGGGAGACCCAGTACTTC,CASSQVRGQRETQYF
TRBV10-3,NA,TRBJ2-7,few,TGTGCCATCAGTGGGGGACTGTACGAGCAGTACTTC,CAISGGLYEQYF
TRBV7-9,NA,TRBJ1-1,NA,TGTGCCAGCACTACTACTGGGAACACTGAAGCTTTCTTT,CASTTTGNTEAFF
TRBV4-2,NA,TRBJ2-1,few,TGTGCCAGCAGCCAGAGTGACAGCCACTGCAATGAGCAGTTCTTC,CASSQSDSHCNEQFF
TRBV5-6,NA,TRBJ1-1,NA,TGTGCCAGCAGCTTTGGTGTATCAGGGTACACTGAAGCTTTCTTT,CASSFGVSGYTEAFF
TRBV3-1,NA,TRBJ1-4,few,TGTGCCAGCAGTCACCTACGGGGCCTAAATGAAAAACTGTTTTTT,CASSHLRGLNEKLFF
TRBV12-5,TRBD2,TRBJ2-5,few,TGTGCTAGTGGTTCGTCATGGACTAGCGGGAGGGAGACCCAGTACTTC,CASGSSWTSGRETQYF
TRBV5-1,NA,TRBJ2-2,NA,TGCGCCAGCAGACGAGAATGGACTTTTAACACCGGGGAGCTGTTTTTT,CASRREWTFNTGELFF
TRBV5-1,NA,TRBJ1-1,NA,TGCGCCAGCAGCTTCATGGGGGACACTGAAGCTTTCTTT,CASSFMGDTEAFF
TRBV30,TRBD2,TRBJ2-5,NA,TGTGCCTGGAGTGGTGGACTAGCGGGGTCGACCCAGTACTTC,CAWSGGLAGSTQYF
TRBV3-1,NA,TRBJ2-1,NA,TGTGCCAGCAGTCAGGGGACAACTGTGAGTTACAATGAGCAGTTCTTC,CASSQGTTVSYNEQFF
TRBV18,NA,TRBJ1-2,few,TGTGCCAGCTCACCTTCCGGGACAAACTATGGCTACACCTTC,CASSPSGTNYGYTF
TRBV10-3,TRBD1,TRBJ2-7,NA,TGTGCCATCAGTGAGTCAATGGACAGGGCCACGAGCTACGAGCAGTACTTC,CAISESMDRATSYEQYF